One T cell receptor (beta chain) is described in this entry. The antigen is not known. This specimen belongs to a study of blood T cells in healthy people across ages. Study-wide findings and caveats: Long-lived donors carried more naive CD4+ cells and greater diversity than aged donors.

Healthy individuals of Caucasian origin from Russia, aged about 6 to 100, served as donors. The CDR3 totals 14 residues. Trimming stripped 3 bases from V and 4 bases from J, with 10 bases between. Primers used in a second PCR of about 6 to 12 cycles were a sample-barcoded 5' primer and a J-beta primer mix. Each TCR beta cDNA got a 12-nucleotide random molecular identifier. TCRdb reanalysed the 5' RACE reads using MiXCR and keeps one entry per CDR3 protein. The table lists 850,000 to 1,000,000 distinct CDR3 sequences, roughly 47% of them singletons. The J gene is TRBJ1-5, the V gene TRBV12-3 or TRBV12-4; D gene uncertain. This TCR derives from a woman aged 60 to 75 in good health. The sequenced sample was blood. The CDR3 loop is CASSLMGLNQPQHF. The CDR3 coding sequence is TGTGCCAGCAGTTTGATGGGCCTGAATCAGCCCCAGCATTTT.